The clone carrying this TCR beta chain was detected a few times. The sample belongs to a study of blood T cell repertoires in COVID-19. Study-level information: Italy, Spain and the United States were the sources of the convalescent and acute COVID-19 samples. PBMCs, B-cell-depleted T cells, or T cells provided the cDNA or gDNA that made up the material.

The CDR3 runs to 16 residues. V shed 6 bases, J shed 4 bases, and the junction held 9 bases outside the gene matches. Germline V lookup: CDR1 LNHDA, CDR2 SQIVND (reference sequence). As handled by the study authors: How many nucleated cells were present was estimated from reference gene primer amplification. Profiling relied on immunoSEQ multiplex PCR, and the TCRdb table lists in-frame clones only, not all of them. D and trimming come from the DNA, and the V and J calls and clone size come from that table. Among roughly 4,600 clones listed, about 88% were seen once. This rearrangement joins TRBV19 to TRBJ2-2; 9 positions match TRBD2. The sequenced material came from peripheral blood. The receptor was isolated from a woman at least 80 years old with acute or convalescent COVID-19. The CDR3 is CASSPVAGDFTGELFF. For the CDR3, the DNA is TGTGCCAGTAGCCCAGTAGCGGGGGATTTCACCGGGGAGCTGTTTTTT.